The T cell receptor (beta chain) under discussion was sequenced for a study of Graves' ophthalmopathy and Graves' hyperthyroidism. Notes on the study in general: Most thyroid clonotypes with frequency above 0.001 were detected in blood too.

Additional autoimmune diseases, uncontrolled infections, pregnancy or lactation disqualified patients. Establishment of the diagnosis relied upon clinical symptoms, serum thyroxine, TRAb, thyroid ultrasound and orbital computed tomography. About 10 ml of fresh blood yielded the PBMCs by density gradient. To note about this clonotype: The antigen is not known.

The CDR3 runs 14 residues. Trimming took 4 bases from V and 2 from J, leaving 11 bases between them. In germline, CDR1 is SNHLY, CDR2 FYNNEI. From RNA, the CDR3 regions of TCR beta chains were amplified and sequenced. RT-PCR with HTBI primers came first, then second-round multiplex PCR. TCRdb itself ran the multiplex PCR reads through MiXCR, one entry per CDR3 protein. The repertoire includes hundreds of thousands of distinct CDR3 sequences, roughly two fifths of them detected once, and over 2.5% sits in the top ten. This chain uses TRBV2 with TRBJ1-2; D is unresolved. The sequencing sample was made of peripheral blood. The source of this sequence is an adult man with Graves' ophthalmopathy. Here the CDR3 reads CASSGTGMNYGYTF. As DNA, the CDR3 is TGTGCCAGCAGTGGGACGGGAATGAACTATGGCTACACCTTC.